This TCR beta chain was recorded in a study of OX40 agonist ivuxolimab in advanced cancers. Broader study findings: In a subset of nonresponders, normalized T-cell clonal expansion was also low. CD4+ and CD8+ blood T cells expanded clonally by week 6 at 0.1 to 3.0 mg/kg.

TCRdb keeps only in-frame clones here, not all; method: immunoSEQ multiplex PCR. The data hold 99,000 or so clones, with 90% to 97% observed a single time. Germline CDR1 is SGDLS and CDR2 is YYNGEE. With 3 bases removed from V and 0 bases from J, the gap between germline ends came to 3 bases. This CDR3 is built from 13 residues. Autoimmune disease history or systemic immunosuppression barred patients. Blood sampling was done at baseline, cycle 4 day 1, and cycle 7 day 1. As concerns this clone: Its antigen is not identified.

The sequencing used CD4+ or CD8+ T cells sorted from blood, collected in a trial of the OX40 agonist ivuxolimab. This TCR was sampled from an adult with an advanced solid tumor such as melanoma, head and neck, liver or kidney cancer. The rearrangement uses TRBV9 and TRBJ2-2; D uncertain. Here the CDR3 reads CASSGANTGELFF. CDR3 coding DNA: TGTGCCAGCAGCGGAGCGAACACCGGGGAGCTGTTTTTT.